This T cell receptor (beta chain) was captured in a study of metastatic and nonmetastatic thyroid tumors. As for the study in general: From malignant and benign thyroid patients, repertoires in blood and in tumor or nodule tissue were compared.

On this clone: The antigen is undetermined.

Study results and limitations: Versus benign nodules, malignant thyroid tumors reportedly had significantly higher TCR beta diversity, in blood and tumor.

Study processing details: Researchers built a distant-metastasis classifier for papillary thyroid cancer that drew on CDR3 differences across clinicopathological groups. TCRdb re-called the PCR reads with MiXCR. The authors' filters were not applied to this entry. The table has some 35,000 clones, less than 30% seen once. Ahead of thyroid surgery, no patient had received treatment of any kind. This CDR3 spans 12 amino acids. Trimming shortened V by 5 bases and J by 6 bases, and 11 bases separated the two germline ends. Looked up from germline, CDR1 is SGHTA and CDR2 is FQGNSA. The clonotype originates from a male donor with papillary thyroid cancer or a benign thyroid nodule (not recorded which). Some clones in this sample may be carry-over from other donors' samples. This chain joins TRBV7-2 and TRBJ2-7; D not resolved. Sequencing input: blood. CDR3 sequence reads: CASSLSEVEQYF. CDR3 nucleotide sequence: TGTGCCAGCAGCCTTAGTGAAGTCGAGCAGTACTTC.